This T cell receptor (beta chain) was identified in a study of Ad26.COV2.S vaccination and SARS-CoV-2 variants. About the study: Ad26.COV2.S was injected intramuscularly once or twice, 56 days apart.

Sequenced by immunoSEQ multiplex PCR; TCRdb stores in-frame clones only, minus some. The sample contains about 500,000 clones, about 88% of which appear only once. Treatment given: some 20 received Ad26.COV2.S at low or high dose, single or two shots; 5 received placebo; per-sample allocation not given. Specimens were obtained on day 63 following the first vaccine or placebo injection. The V end was cut by 7 bases, the J end by 8 bases, with 15 bases between. CDR1 and CDR2 (germline): LNHDA, SQIVND (reference sequence). The CDR3 consists of 14 residues. Source: peripheral blood, taken in a trial of Ad26.COV2.S vaccine versus placebo. This receptor was taken from a person between 18 and 59 years old who received the Ad26.COV2.S COVID-19 vaccine or a placebo. V gene TRBV19 combines with J gene TRBJ1-6; D perhaps matches TRBD1 (6 bases). This chain's CDR3 is CASNYRVADSPLHF. In nucleotides, the CDR3 is TGTGCCAGTAACTACAGGGTCGCGGATTCACCCCTCCACTTT.